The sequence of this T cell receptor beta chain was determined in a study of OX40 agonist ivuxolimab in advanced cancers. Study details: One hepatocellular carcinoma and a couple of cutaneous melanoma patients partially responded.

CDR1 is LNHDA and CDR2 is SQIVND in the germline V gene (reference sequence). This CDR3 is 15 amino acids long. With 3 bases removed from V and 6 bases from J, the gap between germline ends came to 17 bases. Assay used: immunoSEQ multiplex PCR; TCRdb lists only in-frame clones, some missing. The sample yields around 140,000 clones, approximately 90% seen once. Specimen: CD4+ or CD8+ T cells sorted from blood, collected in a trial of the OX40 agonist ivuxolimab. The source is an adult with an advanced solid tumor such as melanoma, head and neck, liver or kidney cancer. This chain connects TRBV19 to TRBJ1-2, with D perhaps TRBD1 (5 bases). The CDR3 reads CASSISPGSRDGYTF. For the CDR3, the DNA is TGTGCCAGTAGTATTTCGCCAGGGAGTCGTGATGGCTACACCTTC.